This TCR beta chain was retrieved from a study of cytomegalovirus exposure and HLA in healthy donors. The wider study: An earlier analysis found around 100 million unique TCR beta sequences from 200 million or so T cells.

J lost 5 bases, V lost 6 bases, and 8 bases had no gene match. Germline lookup yields CDR1 MDHEN and CDR2 SYDVKM. The CDR3 is 15 amino acids. Primers: 60 Vbeta forward and 13 Jbeta reverse. Repertoires were generated with immunoSEQ multiplex PCR, while TCRdb's copy carries only in-frame clones and drops some. The table records roughly 120,000 clones, 70% of them present only once. This TCR was recovered from a man younger than 40 in good health and CMV-seropositive. Sequenced: PBMCs. The chain links TRBV28 to TRBJ1-4, with 8 positions matching TRBD1. The CDR3, as DNA: TGTGCCAGCAGATCGGGTCAGGGGGCGAATGAAAAACTGTTTTTT. Translated, it gives CASRSGQGANEKLFF.